This TCR beta chain was sequenced for a study of patients and donors after allogeneic stem cell transplantation. TCRdb used MiXCR to reprocess the RT-PCR reads, holding one entry per CDR3 protein. Among 900,000 to 1,000,000 distinct CDR3 sequences listed, roughly 18% were seen once. Germline-derived CDR1 and CDR2 are SGHNT and YYREEE (reference sequence). V was pared by 2 bases and J by 7 bases, with 13 bases between. This CDR3 is 13 amino acids long. The chain links TRBV5-4 to TRBJ2-7; D gene uncertain. Sequencing was performed on blood, either unsorted or a sorted T cell fraction (not recorded which). The sequence was collected from a human donor who was either an allogeneic HSCT recipient or a stem cell or donor lymphocyte infusion donor (not recorded which). It is not recorded whose cells these are; they may come from a transplant donor. The CDR3, as DNA: TGTGCCAGCAGCTTCCCGGGTAGTCAGGAGCAGTACTTC. Its translation: CASSFPGSQEQYF.